This is a list of T cell receptor beta chains from one sample in a study of blood T cells in healthy people across ages. TCRdb reprocessed the 5' RACE reads via MiXCR and lists one record per CDR3 protein. The data show approximately 850,000 distinct CDR3 sequences, 55% to 75% seen once. Sequenced sample: blood. Source of these receptors: a man aged 30-40 years in good health. Both conserved end residues are part of each CDR3. A D gene is named only where the DNA matches it firmly. Expanded clones are given a class, and other clones once, few, many or no size at all.

17 TRBJ2-1 few . TRBV4-3 TGCGCCAGCAGCCTAACCGCCGGCGGGACAACCGACAATGAGCAGTTCTTC CASSLTAGGTTDNEQFF
16 TRBJ2-1 . TRBD2 TRBV7-2 TGTGCCAGCAGCTCAAACGCGGGGGGCTCCTACAATGAGCAGTTCTTC CASSSNAGGSYNEQFF
18 TRBJ2-4 . TRBD2 TRBV20-1 TGCAGTGCCACGTCCCTACTAGGCGGGAGAACTCCCAAAAACATTCAGTACTTC CSATSLLGGRTPKNIQYF
17 TRBJ2-7 . . TRBV21-1 TGTGCCAGCAGCACCGGGAACACCAGGGACAGACTCTACGAGCAGTACTTC CASSTGNTRDRLYEQYF
14 TRBJ2-7 . . TRBV5-1 TGCGCCAGCAGCAGGGAGGGACAGATCTACGAGCAGTACTTC CASSREGQIYEQYF
15 TRBJ2-7 . TRBD2 TRBV20-1 TGCAGTGCGAATTCCGGGACTAGCAGCTCCTACGAGCAGTACTTC CSANSGTSSSYEQYF
15 TRBJ1-1 . . TRBV6-1 TGTGCCAGCAGTGAGGGTTGGAATATGGTCACTGAAGCTTTCTTT CASSEGWNMVTEAFF
13 TRBJ2-4 few . TRBV29-1 TGCAGCGCCGAATACTCCTCAAGGGGCATTCAGTACTTC CSAEYSSRGIQYF
17 TRBJ2-5 many . TRBV7-9 TGTGCCAGCAGCACCACGAGACTAGCAGGGGACCAAGAGACCCAGTACTTC CASSTTRLAGDQETQYF
14 TRBJ1-1 once TRBD1 TRBV6-1 TGTGCCAGCAGTGATATAACAGGGGTCGCTGAAGCTTTCTTT CASSDITGVAEAFF
16 TRBJ2-7 few . TRBV20-1 TGCAGTGCAGAATCCGGGACAAGCCAATACACCTACGAGCAGTACTTC CSAESGTSQYTYEQYF
16 TRBJ2-6 . . TRBV24-1 TGTGCCACCAGTGATCCAGGGGTAGTGGGGGCCAACGTCCTGACTTTC CATSDPGVVGANVLTF
18 TRBJ2-7 . TRBD1 TRBV6-2/TRBV6-3 TGTGCCAGCAGTTACGACCTACAGGGGCGATTACCATCCTACGAGCAGTACTTC CASSYDLQGRLPSYEQYF
16 TRBJ2-3 many . TRBV7-2 TGTGCCAGCAGCTTAAATCGGTTTAGCTACACAGATACGCAGTATTTT CASSLNRFSYTDTQYF
17 TRBJ2-6 . . TRBV4-3 TGCGCCAGCAGCCAAGAAATACGGGGGTCTGGGGCCAACGTCCTGACTTTC CASSQEIRGSGANVLTF
14 TRBJ1-2 . . TRBV7-9 TGTGCCAGCAGCCCATTCGGGAGCTTCTATGGCTACACCTTC CASSPFGSFYGYTF
18 TRBJ1-1 . . TRBV27 TGTGCCAGCACCACTCGGTGGGGGAAAACCTCGGCGGACACTGAAGCTTTCTTT CASTTRWGKTSADTEAFF
13 TRBJ1-1 . . TRBV6-2/TRBV6-3 TGTGCCAGCAGAATGACCCCGCACACTGAAGCTTTCTTT CASRMTPHTEAFF
15 TRBJ2-7 . TRBD1 TRBV6-5 TGTGCCAGCAAACGGACAGGGGGCTTCTCCTACGAGCAGTACTTC CASKRTGGFSYEQYF
14 TRBJ1-2 . . TRBV12-3/TRBV12-4 TGTGCCAGCAGGAAGGACGAAGCCCCAGGGGGCTACACCTTC CASRKDEAPGGYTF
15 TRBJ2-1 . TRBD2 TRBV7-2 TGTGCCAGCAGCTCGGTGCGGGAGGGCTTCGATGAGCAGTTCTTC CASSSVREGFDEQFF
15 TRBJ2-7 many . TRBV20-1 TGCAGTGCTAGAGATTTAGCTGGCAGGGGAGACGAGCAGTACTTC CSARDLAGRGDEQYF